This TCR beta chain was sequenced during a study of spatial heterogeneity in lung cancer. Study-wide findings and caveats: Intratumoral expanded alpha and beta TCR counts were found to track tumor mutation counts.

Each CDR3 protein gets one entry after TCRdb re-called the 5' RACE reads with MiXCR. In the table there are some 20,000 distinct CDR3 sequences, 7% to 7.5% of which are singletons. The CDR3 consists of 18 residues. V shed 3 bases, J shed 0 bases, and the junction held 7 bases outside the gene matches. Germline V CDR1 and CDR2: KGHDR, SFDVKD. Time point denoted: sample taken at primary tumor resection. This clonotype was seen at least ten times. Its specificity is not known. The source is a female donor with early-stage non-small cell lung cancer. This specimen consisted of lung tumor tissue, obtained at surgery. The J gene is TRBJ2-2, the V gene TRBV24-1; 9 bases match TRBD1. The CDR3 region is CATSDAGTGQPNTGELFF. The CDR3 DNA sequence: TGTGCCACCAGTGATGCCGGGACAGGGCAACCGAACACCGGGGAGCTGTTTTTT.